These T cell receptor beta chains were read from a single sample in a study of a mutant IDH1 vaccine in newly diagnosed glioma. Antigens for these TCRs are unknown. The protocol was immunoSEQ multiplex PCR, while the TCRdb copy is restricted to in-frame clones and leaves out a portion. This sample has roughly 13,000 clones, with around three quarters found just once. This specimen consisted of PBMCs, obtained from a glioma patient whose treatment included an IDH1 peptide vaccine. These receptors originate from a woman aged 40-49 years with glioma. The CDR3 runs from the conserved cysteine through the conserved F or W. A D gene is named only where the DNA matches it firmly. The size field is filled for only some rows; it gives once, few, many or a size class.

clone_size	v_call	j_call	d_call	cdr3_aa	cdr3_nt
few	TRBV15	TRBJ2-1	-	CATSRDWDEQFF	TGTGCCACCAGCAGAGATTGGGATGAGCAGTTCTTC
once	TRBV9	TRBJ2-1	-	CASSVETYNEQFF	TGTGCCAGCAGCGTAGAAACCTACAATGAGCAGTTCTTC
-	TRBV10-3	TRBJ2-7	-	CAISTIGTHLYF	TGTGCCATCAGCACGATCGGGACACACCTATACTTC
-	TRBV19	TRBJ1-2	-	CASSPFTGPGTDYSYGYTF	TGTGCCAGTAGTCCTTTCACGGGGCCGGGGACGGATTACTCCTATGGCTACACCTTC
-	TRBV7-9	TRBJ1-2	-	CASSLDRNGYTF	TGTGCCAGCAGCTTAGACAGAAACGGCTACACCTTC
-	TRBV11-1	TRBJ2-2	-	CASSLLRGDTGELFF	TGTGCCAGCAGCTTATTGCGAGGGGACACCGGGGAGCTGTTTTTT
-	TRBV7-2	TRBJ2-7	-	CASSLRLGTSYEQYF	TGTGCCAGCAGCTTAAGGTTAGGGACAAGCTACGAGCAGTACTTC
-	TRBV5-5	TRBJ1-5	-	CASSLGPGRSNQPQHF	TGTGCCAGCAGCTTGGGTCCGGGGAGGAGCAATCAGCCCCAGCATTTT
-	TRBV9	TRBJ2-7	TRBD1	CASSVEQGAYEQYF	TGTGCCAGCAGCGTAGAGCAGGGGGCCTACGAGCAGTACTTC
-	TRBV27	TRBJ1-2	-	CATHQGVHGYTF	TGTGCCACCCACCAAGGGGTACATGGCTACACCTTC
once	TRBV15	TRBJ1-4	-	CATSRGGTRHEKLFF	TGTGCCACCAGCAGAGGAGGAACGAGGCATGAAAAACTGTTTTTT
-	TRBV27	TRBJ1-1	TRBD1	CASSYGQGRTEAFF	TGTGCCAGCAGCTACGGACAGGGGAGGACTGAAGCTTTCTTT
-	TRBV4-2	TRBJ2-3	TRBD2	CASSQDWDPGGNTQYF	TGTGCCAGCAGCCAAGATTGGGACCCGGGGGGAAATACGCAGTATTTT
-	TRBV2	TRBJ1-1	TRBD1	CASSEARQGEAFF	TGTGCCAGCAGTGAAGCGAGACAGGGGGAAGCTTTCTTT
-	TRBV4-2	TRBJ1-1	-	CASSRGRFDTEAFF	TGTGCCAGCAGCCGGGGACGTTTCGACACTGAAGCTTTCTTT
-	TRBV6-6	TRBJ1-5	-	CASSRRGGTGNQPQHF	TGTGCCAGCAGTCGTCGCGGGGGCACGGGCAATCAGCCCCAGCATTTT
-	TRBV6-5	TRBJ2-7	-	CASSYSPSQSYEQYF	TGTGCCAGCAGTTACTCCCCGAGTCAGTCCTACGAGCAGTACTTC
-	TRBV9	TRBJ1-1	-	CASSVDGRAAYEAFF	TGTGCCAGCAGCGTAGATGGAAGGGCGGCTTATGAAGCTTTCTTT
-	TRBV28	TRBJ2-7	TRBD1	CASSLPGTGGSYEQYF	TGTGCCAGCAGCCTTCCCGGGACAGGGGGCTCCTACGAGCAGTACTTC
-	TRBV28	TRBJ2-7	TRBD1	CASSLPVEPSPGQSYEQYF	TGTGCCAGCAGTTTACCGGTAGAGCCAAGTCCGGGACAGAGCTACGAGCAGTACTTC
-	TRBV7-9	TRBJ2-7	-	CASSLEISGTYEQYF	TGTGCCAGCAGTTTAGAGATTAGCGGTACCTACGAGCAGTACTTC
-	TRBV4-3	TRBJ1-3	-	CASSQEVHGGNTIYF	TGCGCCAGCAGCCAAGAGGTACATGGTGGAAACACCATATATTTT
few	TRBV29-1	TRBJ2-5	TRBD2	CSASTSGGSQYF	TGCAGCGCCTCGACTAGCGGGGGGTCCCAGTACTTC
-	TRBV10-1	TRBJ2-7	-	CASSVREYEQYF	TGCGCCAGCAGTGTACGGGAGTACGAGCAGTACTTC
-	TRBV2	TRBJ2-1	TRBD2	CASKRDSLQQEQFF	TGTGCCAGCAAGCGGGACTCCTTACAACAGGAGCAGTTCTTC
-	TRBV2	TRBJ1-2	-	CASINVGPGGYTF	TGTGCCAGCATTAATGTCGGTCCGGGAGGCTACACCTTC
-	TRBV27	TRBJ2-2	-	CASSVSRNTGELFF	TGTGCCAGCAGTGTGAGCAGGAACACCGGGGAGCTGTTTTTT
-	TRBV28	TRBJ2-7	TRBD2	CASSLPTQGRGLAGGPEYYEQYF	TGTGCCAGCAGTTTACCCACTCAGGGGCGAGGTCTAGCGGGAGGGCCGGAGTATTACGAGCAGTACTTC
-	TRBV7-2	TRBJ2-2	TRBD2	CASSRLLAANTGELFF	TGTGCCAGCAGCCGACTACTAGCGGCAAACACCGGGGAGCTGTTTTTT
-	TRBV7-3	TRBJ2-3	TRBD2	CASSTNGRGGSDTQYF	TGTGCCAGCAGCACAAACGGGCGGGGGGGCTCAGATACGCAGTATTTT
-	TRBV28	TRBJ1-1	-	CASSPPLGTEAFF	TGTGCCAGCAGCCCTCCCTTGGGGACTGAAGCTTTCTTT
-	TRBV2	TRBJ2-3	TRBD2	CASSGSGGPFPDTDTQYF	TGTGCCAGCAGTGGCTCGGGGGGGCCCTTCCCCGACACAGATACGCAGTATTTT
-	TRBV7-9	TRBJ2-7	-	CASGRQAVYEQYF	TGTGCCAGCGGTAGACAGGCGGTCTACGAGCAGTACTTC
-	TRBV4-2	TRBJ2-7	-	CASSYNGGTSYEQYF	TGTGCCAGCAGCTACAACGGCGGAACGTCCTACGAGCAGTACTTC
-	TRBV2	TRBJ2-7	-	CASPVGDKQAVYEQYF	TGTGCCAGCCCAGTGGGGGACAAACAGGCCGTTTACGAGCAGTACTTC
-	TRBV6-5	TRBJ1-5	-	CASSYSGGDYQPQHF	TGTGCCAGCAGTTACTCCGGCGGAGATTATCAGCCCCAGCATTTT
-	TRBV21-1	TRBJ2-7	-	CASSTIRSKSYEQYF	TGTGCCAGCAGCACGATAAGGAGCAAATCCTACGAGCAGTACTTC
large	TRBV7-9	TRBJ2-7	-	CASSAEDLYEQYF	TGTGCCAGCAGTGCGGAGGACCTTTACGAGCAGTACTTC
-	TRBV5-4	TRBJ1-2	TRBD1	CASSLEGQGSYGYTF	TGTGCCAGCAGCTTGGAGGGACAGGGAAGCTATGGCTACACCTTC
-	TRBV6-5	TRBJ2-1	-	CASRNGGQEYNEQFF	TGTGCCAGCCGTAACGGGGGCCAGGAATACAATGAGCAGTTCTTC
once	TRBV6-5	TRBJ2-7	-	CASSRTGYEQYF	TGTGCCAGCAGTAGAACAGGCTACGAGCAGTACTTC
-	TRBV6-5	TRBJ1-5	TRBD1	CASRGTGGQPQHF	TGTGCCAGCAGGGGGACAGGGGGACAGCCCCAGCATTTT
few	TRBV29-1	TRBJ2-7	TRBD2	CSGGLAGGVEQYF	TGCAGCGGCGGACTAGCGGGAGGAGTCGAGCAGTACTTC
-	TRBV28	TRBJ2-3	TRBD2	CASSTGTSGSTDTQYF	TGTGCCAGCAGTACTGGGACTAGCGGTAGCACAGATACGCAGTATTTT
few	TRBV6-7	TRBJ1-4	-	CASSRRRDHEKLFF	TGTGCCAGCAGTCGACGAAGGGATCATGAAAAACTGTTTTTT
few	TRBV9	TRBJ2-2	TRBD1	CASSTGAGGRTGELFF	TGTGCCAGCAGCACTGGGGCAGGGGGACGCACCGGGGAGCTGTTTTTT
-	TRBV4-3	TRBJ2-7	TRBD1	CASSQAGQGDYNIYEQYF	TGCGCCAGCAGCCAAGCGGGACAGGGGGATTACAACATCTACGAGCAGTACTTC
-	TRBV4-2	TRBJ1-2	-	CASSQFGGGPRNYGYTF	TGTGCCAGCAGCCAATTCGGGGGGGGGCCTCGAAACTATGGCTACACCTTC
-	TRBV19	TRBJ1-1	-	CASSILPDQEAFF	TGTGCCAGTAGTATCCTCCCGGACCAAGAAGCTTTCTTT
-	TRBV11-2	TRBJ1-5	-	CASSFTPNQPQHF	TGTGCCAGCAGCTTCACCCCTAATCAGCCCCAGCATTTT
-	TRBV4-3	TRBJ1-5	TRBD1	CASSQSRDSYQPQHF	TGCGCCAGCAGCCAATCCCGGGACAGTTATCAGCCCCAGCATTTT
once	TRBV21-1	TRBJ2-5	-	CASSKWGVGETQYF	TGTGCCAGCAGCAAGTGGGGGGTGGGTGAGACCCAGTACTTC